This TCR beta chain was obtained from a study of OX40 agonist ivuxolimab in advanced cancers. Remarks on this clone: What it binds is unknown.

Sequenced by immunoSEQ multiplex PCR; TCRdb stores in-frame clones only, minus some. The sample consists of tens of thousands of clones, about 94% of them appearing once. The germline gives CDR1 MDHEN, CDR2 SYDVKM. CDR3 size: 12 residues. Trimming took 8 bases from V and 1 from J, leaving 6 bases between them. General study results and limits: The study did not work out the antigen specificity of the expanded peripheral T cells.

The chain is built from TRBV28 and TRBJ1-5; D unclear. The receptor comes from an adult with an advanced solid tumor such as melanoma, head and neck, liver or kidney cancer. Here the sequenced sample was CD4+ or CD8+ T cells sorted from blood, taken in a trial of the OX40 agonist ivuxolimab. The CDR3 here is CASEASNQPQHF. In DNA, the CDR3 is TGTGCCAGCGAAGCGAGCAATCAGCCCCAGCATTTT.